The 8 T cell receptor beta chains in this list originate from one sample, sequenced in a study of CD8 T cells in ankylosing spondylitis. TCRdb passed the 5' RACE reads through MiXCR, listing each CDR3 protein once. Of approximately 440,000 distinct CDR3 sequences in the sample, approximately 17% are singletons; the top ten hold 1%. What these receptors recognize is not known. Whole-study results and caveats: For ankylosing spondylitis blood, a TCR beta motif of seven to nine highly homologous variants appeared characteristic.

Sequencing was done on a sample of blood, either unsorted or a sorted T cell fraction (not recorded which). The receptors originated from a male donor with ankylosing spondylitis.

The V and J genes are TRBV29-1 and TRBJ1-1; weak D call: TRBD1 (6 bases). The germline V gene has CDR1 SQVTM and CDR2 ANQGSEA. Between the trimmed V and J ends, which lost 5 bases and 4 bases, there was a span of 17 bases. The CDR3 is made up of 14 amino acids. The CDR3, as DNA: TGCAGCGTTCAGACAGGATCCACCGGCACTGAAGCTTTCTTT. As protein: CSVQTGSTGTEAFF.

The rearrangement uses TRBV5-1 and TRBJ1-2; D call uncertain. The germline gives CDR1 SGHRS, CDR2 YFSETQ. The CDR3 runs to 15 residues. V was cut by 4 bases and J by 3 bases, with 16 bases left in between. CDR3 amino acids: CASSPRLGIDYGYTF. The CDR3 nucleotides read TGCGCCAGCAGCCCGCGGTTGGGTATCGACTATGGCTACACCTTC.

The chain links TRBV24-1 to TRBJ2-7, with 7 bases identical to TRBD1. Looked up from germline, CDR1 is KGHDR and CDR2 is SFDVKD. V lost 3 bases, J lost 4 bases, and 2 bases stayed unmatched. This CDR3 comprises 13 residues. Here the CDR3 reads CATSDLQGYEQYF. CDR3 coding DNA: TGTGCCACCAGTGATCTACAGGGGTACGAGCAGTACTTC.

This clonotype was counted between two and nine times. The chain joins TRBV20-1 to TRBJ1-4; no clear D gene. The CDR3 has 12 amino acids. Germline values: CDR1 DFQATT, CDR2 SNEGSKA (reference sequence). V shed 4 bases and J shed 8 bases, with 11 bases lying between them. The CDR3: CSATGPREKLFF. CDR3 nucleotide sequence: TGCAGTGCTACCGGACCCCGGGAAAAACTGTTTTTT.

The chain carries TRBV20-1 and TRBJ2-3; tentative D call: TRBD1 (5 bases). Germline V gene data show CDR1 as DFQATT and CDR2 as SNEGSKA (reference sequence). This CDR3 has 15 amino acids. With 5 bases removed from V and 1 base from J, the gap between germline ends came to 16 bases. The CDR3 reads CSAQTNQGGTDTQYF. The CDR3 DNA is TGCAGTGCTCAGACGAATCAAGGGGGCACAGATACGCAGTATTTT.

This clonotype was detected a few times. This chain links TRBV21-1 with TRBJ2-5. TRBV21-1 is termed a pseudogene. This CDR3 region has 12 residues. CDR3 protein: CASKATKETQYF. The CDR3 DNA follows: TGTGCCAGCAAGGCAACGAAAGAGACCCAGTACTTC.

The chain is built from TRBV13 and TRBJ2-3; 7 nucleotides agree with TRBD2. CDR1 PRHDT and CDR2 FYEKMQ come from the germline V gene (reference sequence). This CDR3 region has 13 residues. J was trimmed by 4 bases and V by 5 bases; bases with no gene match: 3. The DNA of the CDR3 is TGTGCCAGCAGCGCGCGGGGGTCAGATACGCAGTATTTT. This sequence encodes CASSARGSDTQYF.

This clonotype was counted ten times or more. The chain links TRBV15 to TRBJ1-2; maybe TRBD1 (6 bases). Trimming took off 5 bases at V and 5 bases at J, with 18 bases between the two ends. The CDR3 has 15 residues. Germline V gene data show CDR1 as LNHNV and CDR2 as YYDKDF (reference sequence). The CDR3 loop reads CATSFGEQGQYGYTF. The CDR3 bases are TGTGCCACCAGCTTCGGGGAGCAGGGGCAGTATGGCTACACCTTC.